This T cell receptor beta chain was identified in a study of blood T cell repertoires in COVID-19. Study-wide context: Donors in the United States, Italy and Spain gave samples during acute or convalescent COVID-19. T cells, B-cell-depleted T cells, or PBMCs provided the cDNA or gDNA that served as material.

As originally analysed: The authors estimated nucleated cell counts from reference gene primer amplification. Sequenced by immunoSEQ multiplex PCR; TCRdb stores in-frame clones only, minus some. V, J and clone size derive from that table, while D and trimming were established from the DNA sequence. The data show roughly 40,000 clones, about 86% seen once. This CDR3 region has 14 residues. Germline values: CDR1 ENHRY, CDR2 SYGVKD. V gave up 6 bases and J gave up 5 bases; unmatched junction bases: 5. This clone was picked up a small number of times. V usage is TRBV10-3 and J usage is TRBJ2-3, with 10 bases aligning to TRBD2. The sample consisted of peripheral blood. The clonotype originates from a man in his 70s with acute or convalescent COVID-19. CDR3: CAISLAGERDTQYF. CDR3 sequence (DNA): TGTGCCATCAGCCTAGCGGGAGAACGAGATACGCAGTATTTT.